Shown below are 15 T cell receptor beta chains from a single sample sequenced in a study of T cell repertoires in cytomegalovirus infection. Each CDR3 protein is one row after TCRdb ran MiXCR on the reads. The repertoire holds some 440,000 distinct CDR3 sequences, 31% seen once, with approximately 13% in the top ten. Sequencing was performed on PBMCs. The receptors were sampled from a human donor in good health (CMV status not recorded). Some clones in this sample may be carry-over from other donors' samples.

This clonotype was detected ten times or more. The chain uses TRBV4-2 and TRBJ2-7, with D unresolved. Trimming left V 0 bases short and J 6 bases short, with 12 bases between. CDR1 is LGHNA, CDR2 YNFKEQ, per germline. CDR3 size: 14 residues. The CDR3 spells CASSQEVGSFEQYF. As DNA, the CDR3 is TGTGCCAGCAGCCAAGAAGTAGGGTCGTTCGAGCAGTACTTC.

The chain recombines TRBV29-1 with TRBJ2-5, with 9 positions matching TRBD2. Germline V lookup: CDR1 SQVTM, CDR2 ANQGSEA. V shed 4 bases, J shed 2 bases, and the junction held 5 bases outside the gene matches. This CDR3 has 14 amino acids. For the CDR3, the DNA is TGCAGCGTTGGGGCTGCGGGGGGGCAAGAGACCCAGTACTTC. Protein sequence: CSVGAAGGQETQYF.

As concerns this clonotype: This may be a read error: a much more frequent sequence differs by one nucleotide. This CDR3 is CASSQVVSRGTGSTDTQYF. The CDR3 coding sequence is TGCGCCAGCAGCCAAGTAGTAAGTCGTGGGACAGGGAGCACAGATACGCAGTATTTT. The chain recombines TRBV4-1 with TRBJ2-3, with 9 bases lining up with TRBD1. The CDR3 is made up of 19 amino acids. V lost 1 base to trimming and J lost 0 bases; unmatched junction nucleotides: 11. Germline V gives CDR1 MGHRA, CDR2 YSYEKL.

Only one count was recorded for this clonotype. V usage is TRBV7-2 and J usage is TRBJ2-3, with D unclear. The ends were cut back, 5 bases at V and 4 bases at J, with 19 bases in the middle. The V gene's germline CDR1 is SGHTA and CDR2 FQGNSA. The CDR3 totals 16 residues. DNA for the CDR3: TGTGCCAGCAGCCTAGAGTATCCCATGGACGCAGATACGCAGTATTTT. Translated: CASSLEYPMDADTQYF. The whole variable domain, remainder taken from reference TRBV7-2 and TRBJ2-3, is GAGVSQSPSNKVTEKGKDVELRCDPISGHTALYWYRQSLGQGLEFLIYFQGNSAPDKSGLPSDRFSAERTGGSVSTLTIQRTQQEDSAVYLCASSLEYPMDADTQYFGPGTRLTVL.

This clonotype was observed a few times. The CDR3 DNA reads TGCGCCAGCAGTCAGGGGGCAGGAGGGGAGCTGTTTTTT. As protein: CASSQGAGGELFF. This chain joins TRBV4-1 and TRBJ2-2, with 8 bases fitting TRBD1. J was trimmed by 8 bases and V by 6 bases; bases with no gene match: 5. CDR3 length equals 13 residues. The germline gives CDR1 MGHRA, CDR2 YSYEKL.

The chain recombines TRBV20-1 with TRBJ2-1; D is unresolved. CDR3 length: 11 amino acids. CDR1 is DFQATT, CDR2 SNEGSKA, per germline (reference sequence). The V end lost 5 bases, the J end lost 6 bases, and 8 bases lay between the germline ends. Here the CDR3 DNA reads TGCAGTGCTCACCTGGCCAATGAGCAGTTCTTC. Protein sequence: CSAHLANEQFF.

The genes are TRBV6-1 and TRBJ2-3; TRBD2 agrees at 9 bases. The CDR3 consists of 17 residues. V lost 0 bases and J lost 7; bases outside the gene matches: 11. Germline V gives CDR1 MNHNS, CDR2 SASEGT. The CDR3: CASSEASASGAGYTQYF. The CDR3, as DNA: TGTGCCAGCAGTGAAGCATCTGCTAGCGGGGCAGGATATACGCAGTATTTT.

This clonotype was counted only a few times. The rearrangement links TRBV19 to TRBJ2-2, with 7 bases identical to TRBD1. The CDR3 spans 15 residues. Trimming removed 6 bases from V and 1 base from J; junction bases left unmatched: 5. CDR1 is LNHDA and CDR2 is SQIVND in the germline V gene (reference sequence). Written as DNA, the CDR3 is TGTGCCAGTAGCCAACAGGGGCTGAACACCGGGGAGCTGTTTTTT. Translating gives CASSQQGLNTGELFF.

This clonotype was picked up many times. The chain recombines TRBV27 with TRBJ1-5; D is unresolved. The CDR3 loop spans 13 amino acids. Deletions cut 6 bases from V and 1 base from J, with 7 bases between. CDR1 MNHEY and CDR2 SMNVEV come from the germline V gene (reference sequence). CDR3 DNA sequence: TGTGCCAGCAGCTTAAAGAGCAATCAGCCCCAGCATTTT. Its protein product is CASSLKSNQPQHF.

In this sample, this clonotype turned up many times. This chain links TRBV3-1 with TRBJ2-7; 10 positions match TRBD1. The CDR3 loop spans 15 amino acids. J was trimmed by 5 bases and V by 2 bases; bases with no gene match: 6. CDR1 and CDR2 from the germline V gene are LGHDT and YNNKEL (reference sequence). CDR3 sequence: CASSQTGQGSNEQYF. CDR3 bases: TGTGCCAGCAGCCAAACGGGACAGGGGTCCAACGAGCAGTACTTC.

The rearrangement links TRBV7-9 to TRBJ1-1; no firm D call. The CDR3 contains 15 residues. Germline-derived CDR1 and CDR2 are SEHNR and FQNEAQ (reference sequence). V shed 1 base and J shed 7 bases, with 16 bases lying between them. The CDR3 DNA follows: TGTGCCAGCAGCTTAGACACTCCCCGGAGGAATGAAGCTTTCTTT. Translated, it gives CASSLDTPRRNEAFF.

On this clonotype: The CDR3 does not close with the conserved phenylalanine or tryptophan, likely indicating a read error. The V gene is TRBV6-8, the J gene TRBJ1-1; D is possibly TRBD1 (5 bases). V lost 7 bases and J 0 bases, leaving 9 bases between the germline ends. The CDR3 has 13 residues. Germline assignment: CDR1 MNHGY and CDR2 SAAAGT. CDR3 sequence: CASTAGLNTEAFC. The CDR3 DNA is TGTGCCAGCACTGCAGGGTTGAACACTGAAGCTTTCTGT.

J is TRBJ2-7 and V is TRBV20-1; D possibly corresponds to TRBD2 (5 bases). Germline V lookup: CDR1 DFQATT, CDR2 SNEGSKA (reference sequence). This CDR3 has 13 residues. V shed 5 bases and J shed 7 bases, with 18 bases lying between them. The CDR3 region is CSAGPIGVGEQYF. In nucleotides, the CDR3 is TGCAGTGCTGGACCGATCGGGGTAGGTGAGCAGTACTTC.

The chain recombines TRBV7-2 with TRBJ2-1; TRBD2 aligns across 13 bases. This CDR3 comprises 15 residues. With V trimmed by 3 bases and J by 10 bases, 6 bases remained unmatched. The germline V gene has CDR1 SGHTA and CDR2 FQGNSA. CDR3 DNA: TGTGCCAGCAGCTTTGGACTAGCGGGGGCTGTGGAGCAGTTCTTC. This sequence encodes CASSFGLAGAVEQFF.

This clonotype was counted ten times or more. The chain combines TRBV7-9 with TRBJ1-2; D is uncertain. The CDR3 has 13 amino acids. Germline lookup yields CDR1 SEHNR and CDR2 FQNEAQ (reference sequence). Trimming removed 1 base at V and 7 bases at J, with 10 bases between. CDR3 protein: CASSLGVEVGYTF. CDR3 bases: TGTGCCAGCAGCTTAGGGGTGGAGGTTGGCTACACCTTC.